This T cell receptor (beta chain) was found in a study of neoadjuvant anti-PD-1 for oral cavity cancer. Looked up from germline, CDR1 is LNHNV and CDR2 is YYDKDF (reference sequence). The CDR3 runs to 15 residues. The V and J ends lost 5 bases and 3 bases, in that order; junction bases with no gene match: 5. The table came from immunoSEQ multiplex PCR; TCRdb's copy has only in-frame clones and leaves some out. The top ten clones hold 5.5% to 8% of a sample with approximately 4,300 clones, 58% of them seen once. The starting material was tumor tissue, obtained before nivolumab (anti-PD-1) treatment. This sequence originates from a person aged 35-79 years with oral cavity squamous cell carcinoma. V is TRBV15 and J is TRBJ1-4; 8 bases fit TRBD1. The CDR3 protein is CATSGPTGANEKLFF. In nucleotides, the CDR3 is TGTGCCACCAGCGGACCGACAGGGGCTAATGAAAAACTGTTTTTT.